This T cell receptor (beta chain) was retrieved from a study of breast tumors, draining lymph nodes, adjacent tissues. Points on this clonotype: One junction end disagrees with the germline gene, perhaps due to a read error.

This CDR3 has 16 amino acids. Germline assignment: CDR1 SEHNR and CDR2 FQNEAQ (reference sequence). Breast cancer patients provided tissue from their axillary draining lymph nodes. TCRdb re-called the multiplex PCR reads with MiXCR, one entry per CDR3 protein. The table records some 120,000 distinct CDR3 sequences, just under 20% of them present only once. Material for sequencing was axillary lymph node tissue. This TCR derives from a female donor with breast cancer. Some clones in this sample may be carry-over from other donors' samples. This chain joins TRBV7-9 and TRBJ2-1; a possible D gene is TRBD2 (5 bases). CDR3 nucleotides: TGTGTCAGCAGCCTACCCCTAGCTAGCTCCTACAATGAGCAGTTCTTC. Its protein is CVSSLPLASSYNEQFF.